This TCR beta chain stems from a study of T-cell memory formation after mild COVID-19 (dated by TCRdb to about 2021). With respect to the entire study: Most TCR sequence clusters were specific to one of the two donors. In a couple of donors, T-cell clones that expanded and contracted after mild COVID-19 were followed by sequencing TCRalpha and TCRbeta repertoires longitudinally. The cohort comprised two young, previously healthy adult volunteers, one female and one male. General study outcomes and caveats: SARS-CoV-2 specificity of the second-wave clones peaking on day 37 was not confirmed. Contracting CD4+ clones turned up mainly in the CM and EM memory subsets, whereas EMRA was where CD8+ clones were enriched. Some responding clones were found in pre-infection memory, which suggests that pre-existing cross-reactive memory T cells took part in the SARS-CoV-2 response. The study included only two mild cases, and larger cohorts that include severe cases with pre-infection samples were judged to be necessary. Clones contracting from day 15 to 85 had balanced CD4/CD8 phenotypes, while a second wave expanding from day 15 to 37 was biased towards CD4+.

Ficoll-Paque density gradient centrifugation was used to isolate PBMCs. This clonotype showed up just a few times. The clone's antigen remains unknown. No clone much larger than this one lies a single base away; base qualities are absent. Sequenced using an Illumina NovaSeq 6000. TCRalpha and TCRbeta cDNA libraries were constructed by 5'RACE with constant-segment primers, with sample barcodes and unique molecular identifiers being introduced. RNA was extracted from every sample with Trizol reagent. Amplification of the libraries took two PCR steps, and the second step added a second sample barcode plus Illumina TruSeq adapters. Sequencing of the libraries was done on an Illumina NovaSeq, producing 2 x 150 bp paired-end reads. The authors processed their data as follows. Demultiplexing of reads and collapsing into UMI-guided consensus sequences were performed with migec v1.2.7. Using mixcr v2.1.11, the UMI consensuses were aligned to TRA and TRB V and J templates and assembled into clonotypes. Clonotypes were classified as expanded or contracted when called significant by both edgeR and NoisET, with noise models trained on biological replicates. For edgeR calls, a false discovery rate-adjusted p below 0.01 and a log2 fold-change threshold of 1 were applied. PCA with hierarchical clustering of max-normalized trajectories of the 1000 most abundant clonotypes was used as exploratory dynamics analysis. Separately sequenced CD4+ and CD8+ repertoires were used to assign a CD4 or CD8 phenotype to each responding clone. In-frame beta chains were kept once TCRdb had trimmed the public reads at Q25 with fastp and called clones with MiXCR. Rows with a matching CDR3 protein are joined into one entry that keeps the most common DNA and genes. Clone size and V and J calls follow TCRdb, not the original study. A total of under 550,000 distinct CDR3 sequences appear in this sample, around a sixth of them only once. Over 9% of the sample rests with the top ten.

V is cut by 6 bases and J by 1 base, and the space between the germline ends is 12 bases. Spanning cysteine to phenylalanine, the CDR3 consists of 14 amino acids. Only CDR3 DNA remains: 42 bases, in frame from the first base. The germline V gene supplies CDR1 KGHSH and CDR2 LQKENI. The rearranged segments are TRBV18 and TRBJ2-5; no D gene can be assigned with confidence. Source material: PBMCs or a T cell subset sorted from them (not recorded which). The receptor was isolated from an adult woman who had mild COVID-19 (a few samples of this study predate the infection). The sample titles of this study are shuffled in the database, so cell type and time point are left out; the donor was told from shared clones. The nucleotide sequence reads as follows: TGTGCCAGCTCGCTTCGTGGTATCCAAGAGACCCAGTACTTC. It translates as CASSLRGIQETQYF.